This T cell receptor (beta chain) was profiled in a study of shared clonotypes between healthy human individuals. Looking at the study overall: CD8 memory received one plate per donor, CD8 naive two, CD4 memory three and CD4 naive three.

Notes on the study in general: Relative to clonotypes present in all four donors, those not shared had lower generation probabilities. As a rule, naive subsets had a larger estimated richness than memory subsets.

Adults of Caucasian background living in Nashville, Tennessee made up all donors. Some clones are missing from TCRdb's copy, which holds only in-frame ones; the method was immunoSEQ multiplex PCR. The table includes about 2.3 million clones, 85% to 95% detected once. Regarding this clone: Its antigen is not identified.

Source material: naive CD4+ T cells from PBMCs. Subset described: CD45RA+ positively selected. This TCR was sampled from a man younger than 30 in good health. Some clones in this sample may be carry-over from other donors' samples.

The CDR3 loop reads CASRVGWREGHEQYF. CDR3 nucleotide sequence: TGTGCCAGCAGGGTGGGTTGGCGGGAGGGCCACGAGCAGTACTTC. The chain recombines TRBV2 with TRBJ2-7; TRBD2 matches at 9 bases. The CDR3 spans 15 residues. J lost 5 bases, V lost 6 bases, and 11 bases had no gene match. Germline CDR1 reads SNHLY; CDR2 reads FYNNEI.